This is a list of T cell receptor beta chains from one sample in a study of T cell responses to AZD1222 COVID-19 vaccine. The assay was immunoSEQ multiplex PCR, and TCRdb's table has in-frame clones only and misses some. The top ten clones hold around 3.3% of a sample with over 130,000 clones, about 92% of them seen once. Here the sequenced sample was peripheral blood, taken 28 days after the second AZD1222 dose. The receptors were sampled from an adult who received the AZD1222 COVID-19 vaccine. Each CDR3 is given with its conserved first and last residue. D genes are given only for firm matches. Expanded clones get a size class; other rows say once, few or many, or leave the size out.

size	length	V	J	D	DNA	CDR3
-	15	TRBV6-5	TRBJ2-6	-	TGTGCCAGCAGCCCCGGGGGAGCCGGGGCCAACGTCCTGACTTTC	CASSPGGAGANVLTF
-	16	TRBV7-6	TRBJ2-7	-	TGTGCCAGCAGCTTAATTCTGGGTACAGCGGTGGGCGAGCAGTACTTC	CASSLILGTAVGEQYF
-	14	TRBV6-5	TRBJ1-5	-	TGTGCCAGCACCCGCCTAGGGCAGGGACAGCCCCAGCATTTT	CASTRLGQGQPQHF
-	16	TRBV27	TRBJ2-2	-	TGTGCCAGCAGTTTATATTGGCAGGGGGGGTCCGGGGAGCTGTTTTTT	CASSLYWQGGSGELFF
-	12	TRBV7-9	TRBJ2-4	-	TGTGCCAGCAGGGGCGGCAAAAACATTCAGTACTTC	CASRGGKNIQYF
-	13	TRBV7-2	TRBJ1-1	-	TGTGCCAGCAGCTTGGATGGGCAGAGTGAAGCTTTCTTT	CASSLDGQSEAFF
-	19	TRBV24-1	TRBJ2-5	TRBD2	TGTGCCACCAGTGACCCCGGGACTAGCGGGAGTCCTCGTCGAGAGACCCAGTACTTC	CATSDPGTSGSPRRETQYF
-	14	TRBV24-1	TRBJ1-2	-	TGTGCCACCAGTGATTTGGCGGGAAACTATGGCTACACCTTC	CATSDLAGNYGYTF
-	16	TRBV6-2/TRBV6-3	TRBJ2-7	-	TGTGCCAGCAGCCCCATTAGCGGAAAAAGGACCTACGAGCAGTACTTC	CASSPISGKRTYEQYF
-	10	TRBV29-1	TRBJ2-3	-	TGCAGCGTTGGTTCAGATACGCAGTATTTT	CSVGSDTQYF
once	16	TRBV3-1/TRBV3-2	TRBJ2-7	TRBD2	TGTGCCAGCAGCCAAGGACAACTAGCGGGAGGCTACGAGCAGTACTTC	CASSQGQLAGGYEQYF
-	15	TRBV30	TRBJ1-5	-	TGTGCCTGGAGTCCCCCTGACCCATCTTATCAGCCCCAGCATTTT	CAWSPPDPSYQPQHF
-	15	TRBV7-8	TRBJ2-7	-	TGTGCCAGCAGCGCCGGGACGCATGCCTCCTACGAGCAGTACTTC	CASSAGTHASYEQYF
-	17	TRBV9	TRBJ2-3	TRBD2	TGTGCCAGCAGCGTTCAAGATCGCGCTAGCGGGGTGGATACGCAGTATTTT	CASSVQDRASGVDTQYF
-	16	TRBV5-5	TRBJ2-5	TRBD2	TGTGCCAGCAGCTTGGTGCCAGCGGGAGTTTCAGAGACCCAGTACTTC	CASSLVPAGVSETQYF
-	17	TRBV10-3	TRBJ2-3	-	TGTGCCATCGCCCAGACCCAGGGCGCGGGGAAGACAGATACGCAGTATTTT	CAIAQTQGAGKTDTQYF
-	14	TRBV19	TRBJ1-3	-	TGTGCCAGTAACGGGTTGAGCTCTGGAAACACCATATATTTT	CASNGLSSGNTIYF
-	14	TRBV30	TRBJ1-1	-	TGTGCCTGGAGTGTAACCCGGGGAAGCACTGAAGCTTTCTTT	CAWSVTRGSTEAFF
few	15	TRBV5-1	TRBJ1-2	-	TGCGCCAGCGGAGGGGTGGCGGGCAAGGAGTATGGCTACACCTTC	CASGGVAGKEYGYTF
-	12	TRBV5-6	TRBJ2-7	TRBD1	TGTGCCAGCAGCTGGACAGGGGACGAGCAGTACTTC	CASSWTGDEQYF
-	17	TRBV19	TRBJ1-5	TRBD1	TGTGCCAGTTCTCTACGACCCGGGACAGGGTTCAATCAGCCCCAGCATTTT	CASSLRPGTGFNQPQHF
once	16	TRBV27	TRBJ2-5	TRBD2	TGTGCCAGCAGCCCCACCAAGACTAGCGGGAGGGGGGCGGAGTACTTC	CASSPTKTSGRGAEYF
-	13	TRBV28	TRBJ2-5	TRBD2	TGTGCCGGCGGACTAGCGGGTTCAGAGACCCAGTACTTC	CAGGLAGSETQYF
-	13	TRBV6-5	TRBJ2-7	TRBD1	TGTGCCAGCAGAGTGGGACAGCCCTACGAGCAGTACTTC	CASRVGQPYEQYF
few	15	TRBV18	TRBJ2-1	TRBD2	TGTGCCAGCTCACCAGGGAGGGCCCCCTACAATGAGCAGTTCTTC	CASSPGRAPYNEQFF
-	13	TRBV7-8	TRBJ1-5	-	TGTGCCAGCAGCTCGTCCAGCAATCAGCCCCAGCATTTT	CASSSSSNQPQHF
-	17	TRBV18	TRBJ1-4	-	TGTGCCAGCTCACCACGCCTACAGGGTGCAACTAATGAAAAACTGTTTTTT	CASSPRLQGATNEKLFF
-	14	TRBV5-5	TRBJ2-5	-	TGTGCCAGCAGCTATACTAGCCTCCAAGAGACCCAGTACTTC	CASSYTSLQETQYF
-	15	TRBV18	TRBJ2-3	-	TGTGCCAGCTCACCCGTTCCAGTGGGCACAGATACGCAGTATTTT	CASSPVPVGTDTQYF
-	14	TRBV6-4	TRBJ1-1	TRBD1	TGTGCCAGCAGAAGGGGACAGGGGGCAACTGAAGCTTTCTTT	CASRRGQGATEAFF
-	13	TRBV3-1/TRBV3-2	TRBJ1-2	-	TGTGCCAGCAGCCAAGATAAATACAGCCTGTCCGCCTTC	CASSQDKYSLSAF
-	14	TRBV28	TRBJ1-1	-	TGTGCCAGCGGAACGCAGGGTGTAAGTCCTGAAGCTTTCTTT	CASGTQGVSPEAFF
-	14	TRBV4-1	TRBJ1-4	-	TGCGCCAGCAGCCAACCGGTCCCTAATGAAAAACTGTTTTTT	CASSQPVPNEKLFF
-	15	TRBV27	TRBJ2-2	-	TGTGCCAGCAACCACGGAGGGATAAAATCCGGGGAGCTGTTTTTT	CASNHGGIKSGELFF
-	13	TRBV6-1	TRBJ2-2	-	TGTGCCAGCAGTGAATCCAGGGGCGGGGAGCTGTTTTTT	CASSESRGGELFF
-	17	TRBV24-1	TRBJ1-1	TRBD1	TGTGCCACCAGTGATTTAGACAGGGGGCCTGAGAACACTGAAGCTTTCTTT	CATSDLDRGPENTEAFF
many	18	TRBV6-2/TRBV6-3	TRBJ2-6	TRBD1	TGTGCCAGCAGTTACAGCAGACAGGGTAGCTCTGGGGCCAACGTCCTGACTTTC	CASSYSRQGSSGANVLTF
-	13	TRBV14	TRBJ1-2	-	TGTGCCAGCAGCCAAGGTCAGAATTATGGCTACACCTTC	CASSQGQNYGYTF
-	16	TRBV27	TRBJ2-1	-	TGTGCCAGCAGTACCCGACTGTTAGGGTCCTACAATGAGCAGTTCTTC	CASSTRLLGSYNEQFF
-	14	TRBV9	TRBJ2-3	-	TGTGCCAGCAGCGCCGACGCGGGCACAGATACGCAGTATTTT	CASSADAGTDTQYF
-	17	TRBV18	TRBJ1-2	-	TGTGCCAGCTCCTCGGGATTAGACAGAGGGAAAGGTCGAGGCTACACCTTC	CASSSGLDRGKGRGYTF
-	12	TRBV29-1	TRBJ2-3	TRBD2	TGCAGCGTTACTAGCGGCACAGATACGCAGTATTTT	CSVTSGTDTQYF
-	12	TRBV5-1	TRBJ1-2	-	TGCGCCAGCGCAGAGGAGCCTTATGGCTACACCTTC	CASAEEPYGYTF